This is a list of T cell receptor beta chains from one sample in a study of cytomegalovirus exposure and HLA in healthy donors. Assay: immunoSEQ multiplex PCR; the TCRdb copy retains only in-frame clones and omits some. The sample contains roughly 150,000 clones, more than 75% of which appear only once. The specimen sequenced was PBMCs. Receptor source: a girl aged 10 to 17 in good health and CMV-seropositive. Each CDR3 is given without its conserved first and last residue. The D gene is left open where the match is weak.

TRBD1	TRBV7-8	11	ASSLDRELGYT
.	TRBV11-2	12	ASSLDREVGEQF
TRBD1	TRBV28	13	ASSPSGTGYYEQY
TRBD1	TRBV5-4	12	ASSLVGTGNEQY
.	TRBV10-3	15	AISESLANTGTGELF
TRBD1	TRBV5-4	18	ASTVPGQGAGYTSAGELF
TRBD1	TRBV2	13	ASSFRQGADEKLF
.	TRBV27	12	ASSLGAGNYGYT
TRBD2	TRBV5-4	14	ASSAIAGVSSYEQY
TRBD2	TRBV5-1	14	ASSLLGGSGTYEQY
.	TRBV11-3	12	ASSLGDKNTEAF
.	TRBV7-3	12	ASSLSPQAGELF
.	TRBV10-1	11	ASSESNAGRAF
TRBD1	TRBV7-3	14	ASSPEVGQGPDTQY
TRBD1	TRBV18	11	ASSRDRNTEAF
.	TRBV14	11	ASSQDKNQPQH
TRBD2	TRBV6-5	13	ASSYSTSYEGELF
TRBD1	TRBV28	12	ASTPRGQVATQY
TRBD2	TRBV5-4	14	ASSRVAGGIYNEQF
TRBD2	TRBV29-1	15	SVMDELAGGSTDTQY
.	TRBV28	12	ASRSSRGRETQY
.	TRBV10-1	13	ASSDGGGTTGELF
.	TRBV19	13	ASSITGLRNQPQH
TRBD1	TRBV28	13	AVRRDRGLYQPQH
.	TRBV7-2	14	ASSLGHGSAGETQY
TRBD2	TRBV28	11	ASTKREKNEQF
TRBD2	TRBV30	13	AWSVRLAGDNEQF
TRBD2	TRBV11-2	12	ASSLGSGAREQF
TRBD2	TRBV9	12	ASSEAGGGGTQY
.	TRBV5-6	12	ASSLVSDTDTQY
TRBD1	TRBV13	13	ASSPPGTVQETQY
.	TRBV14	10	ASSQDLHEQY
.	TRBV7-9	12	ASSFGGFEYEQY
TRBD1	TRBV27	16	ASSFLGTGQGNTDTQY
TRBD2	TRBV7-9	14	ASSLYGTTVYNEQF